Listed below are T cell receptor beta chains from one sample, sequenced in a study of T cell responses to AZD1222 COVID-19 vaccine. Profiling relied on immunoSEQ multiplex PCR, and the TCRdb table lists in-frame clones only, not all of them. The sample includes roughly 180,000 clones, around 87% of them seen just once. Source: peripheral blood, taken on day 0 of MenACWY control vaccination. Receptor source: an adult in good health. The CDR3 runs from the conserved cysteine through the conserved F or W. D genes are given only for firm matches. Clone sizes are given selectively: once, few, many, or a class where the clone is expanded.

TRBV6-2/TRBV6-3	TRBJ2-7	few	.	CASSYSEGLFEQYF	TGTGCCAGCAGTTACTCGGAGGGCCTTTTCGAGCAGTACTTC
TRBV7-9	TRBJ2-4	.	.	CAFLQVPPSRGKNIQYF	TGTGCCTTCCTACAAGTCCCCCCTAGCAGGGGCAAAAACATTCAGTACTTC
TRBV11-2	TRBJ1-1	.	TRBD1	CASSFPGTGDMNTEAFF	TGTGCCAGCAGCTTCCCCGGGACAGGGGATATGAACACTGAAGCTTTCTTT
TRBV4-3	TRBJ1-5	.	.	CASSQWGGNQPQHF	TGCGCCAGCAGCCAATGGGGAGGCAATCAGCCCCAGCATTTT
TRBV6-1	TRBJ1-2	.	.	CASSEGSVRTYGYTF	TGTGCCAGCAGTGAAGGGTCCGTCCGGACCTATGGCTACACCTTC
TRBV19	TRBJ2-7	.	.	CASSHRDGAYEQYF	TGTGCCAGTAGTCACCGGGACGGAGCCTACGAGCAGTACTTC
TRBV30	TRBJ1-4	.	.	CAWSVQSGYEKLFF	TGTGCCTGGAGTGTACAGTCAGGGTATGAAAAACTGTTTTTT
TRBV9	TRBJ2-1	.	TRBD2	CASSGGQAGVENEQFF	TGTGCCAGCAGCGGTGGTCAAGCGGGAGTTGAAAATGAGCAGTTCTTC
TRBV28	TRBJ1-5	.	.	CATFLRRDDQPQHF	TGTGCCACCTTCTTGAGGCGGGACGATCAGCCCCAGCATTTT
TRBV27	TRBJ2-7	.	.	CASSLSSRNEQYF	TGTGCCAGCAGTCTTAGCAGTCGCAACGAGCAGTACTTC
TRBV24-1	TRBJ2-5	.	TRBD1	CATSARGLLQETQYF	TGTGCCACCAGTGCCAGGGGGCTTTTGCAAGAGACCCAGTACTTC
TRBV27	TRBJ1-2	.	TRBD1	CASSLRGGTGTPGYGYTF	TGTGCCAGCAGTTTACGGGGTGGGACAGGGACCCCTGGCTATGGCTACACCTTC
TRBV29-1	TRBJ1-2	.	TRBD1	CSARTGGDYGYTF	TGCAGCGCCAGGACAGGGGGCGACTATGGCTACACCTTC
TRBV28	TRBJ2-7	.	.	CASKGPGEQYF	TGTGCCAGTAAGGGCCCGGGCGAGCAGTACTTC
TRBV14	TRBJ2-1	.	.	CASSQDLGTVYNEQFF	TGTGCCAGCAGCCAAGATCTCGGGACGGTCTACAATGAGCAGTTCTTC
TRBV7-9	TRBJ1-1	.	.	CASSLVGQNTEAFF	TGTGCCAGCAGCTTAGTCGGGCAGAACACTGAAGCTTTCTTT
TRBV5-4	TRBJ2-7	.	.	CASSPSSAYEQYF	TGTGCCAGCAGCCCAAGCTCAGCCTACGAGCAGTACTTC
TRBV12-5	TRBJ1-1	once	TRBD1	CASGLVLGQGYTEAFF	TGTGCTAGTGGTTTGGTACTGGGACAGGGCTACACTGAAGCTTTCTTT
TRBV7-3	TRBJ2-6	.	TRBD1	CASSLIHRGSGANVLTF	TGTGCCAGCAGCTTAATTCACAGGGGATCAGGGGCCAACGTCCTGACTTTC
TRBV7-3	TRBJ2-3	.	TRBD2	CASSQGGLSTDTQYF	TGTGCCAGCAGCCAGGGAGGGTTGAGCACAGATACGCAGTATTTT
TRBV28	TRBJ1-4	.	.	CASSLLQEKLFF	TGTGCCAGCAGCCTCTTACAGGAAAAACTGTTTTTT
TRBV19	TRBJ1-3	.	.	CASSISTTAEDTGNTIYF	TGTGCCAGTAGTATTTCGACGACGGCGGAGGACACTGGAAACACCATATATTTT
TRBV15	TRBJ1-5	.	.	CATSYDSDRNQPQHF	TGTGCCACCAGCTATGACAGCGACCGCAATCAGCCCCAGCATTTT
TRBV7-9	TRBJ2-7	.	.	CASSLVSGLVSYEQYF	TGTGCCAGCAGCTTAGTGTCGGGACTCGTCTCCTACGAGCAGTACTTC
TRBV5-1	TRBJ1-5	.	.	CASSIGQGHQPQHF	TGCGCCAGCAGCATAGGGCAGGGACATCAGCCCCAGCATTTT
TRBV29-1	TRBJ1-2	once	.	CSVVATGFPGYTF	TGCAGCGTCGTCGCGACAGGATTTCCTGGCTACACCTTC
TRBV28	TRBJ1-2	.	.	CASSLATAGYTF	TGTGCCAGCAGTTTAGCGACGGCTGGCTACACCTTC
TRBV28	TRBJ2-1	.	.	CASSPSEDEQFF	TGTGCCAGCAGTCCCTCCGAAGATGAGCAGTTCTTC
TRBV4-3	TRBJ1-2	.	.	CASSPYAENTNYGYTF	TGCGCCAGCAGCCCGTACGCCGAAAACACTAACTATGGCTACACCTTC
TRBV9	TRBJ2-1	.	.	CASSVLGSSYNEQFF	TGTGCCAGCAGCGTACTGGGAAGCTCCTACAATGAGCAGTTCTTC
TRBV7-3	TRBJ2-7	.	.	CASSLYGGGEQYF	TGTGCCAGCAGCTTATATGGGGGAGGCGAGCAGTACTTC
TRBV6-4	TRBJ2-2	.	.	CASSVLAGRTNTGELFF	TGTGCCAGCAGTGTGTTGGCGGGGAGAACGAACACCGGGGAGCTGTTTTTT
TRBV15	TRBJ1-5	.	TRBD1	CATSRKTGGQPQHF	TGTGCCACCAGCAGAAAGACAGGGGGTCAGCCCCAGCATTTT
TRBV6-5	TRBJ1-1	.	.	CASSYRGPINTEAFF	TGTGCCAGCAGTTACCGGGGTCCCATTAACACTGAAGCTTTCTTT
TRBV25-1	TRBJ1-5	.	.	CASSEGRSNQPQHF	TGTGCCAGCAGTGAGGGTCGAAGCAATCAGCCCCAGCATTTT
TRBV5-1	TRBJ2-2	once	TRBD1	CASSRDSLRDTGELFF	TGCGCCAGCAGCCGGGACAGCCTTAGGGACACCGGGGAGCTGTTTTTT
TRBV19	TRBJ2-1	many	.	CASSPLWGEYNEQFF	TGTGCCAGTAGTCCCCTTTGGGGGGAATACAATGAGCAGTTCTTC
TRBV5-5	TRBJ2-1	once	TRBD1	CASSLLLERGPYNEQFF	TGTGCCAGCAGCTTGTTATTGGAAAGGGGGCCCTACAATGAGCAGTTCTTC
TRBV18	TRBJ2-7	.	TRBD2	CASSPDGTSGGLYYEQYF	TGTGCCAGCTCACCCGACGGGACTAGCGGGGGGCTATATTACGAGCAGTACTTC
TRBV23-1	TRBJ2-3	.	TRBD2	CASSLRTSGTTDTQYF	TGCGCCAGCAGCCTCCGGACTAGCGGTACCACAGATACGCAGTATTTT